The 14 T cell receptor beta chains presented below share a single source sample, sequenced in a study of response to subunit inactivated influenza vaccine. Via MiXCR, TCRdb re-called the RT-PCR reads, giving one row per CDR3 protein. The table lists around 570,000 distinct CDR3 sequences, 11% of them singletons. This sample was also put to use in a study of T cells expressing NK-cell markers. That work states: What made the TCR beta cDNA was 5'RACE template switching with UMIs.

Here the sequenced sample was PBMCs from blood, taken on the day of vaccination. Every receptor here comes from a man in his fifties who received an inactivated influenza vaccine.

This clonotype appeared many times. The rearrangement links TRBV20-1 to TRBJ1-1; the D is unclear. V gave up 5 bases and J gave up 0 bases, with 7 bases separating them. This CDR3 comprises 12 residues. Germline V CDR1 and CDR2: DFQATT, SNEGSKA (reference sequence). CDR3 sequence: CSAPDLNTEAFF. CDR3 sequence (DNA): TGCAGTGCTCCGGACTTGAACACTGAAGCTTTCTTT.

This clonotype showed up many times. CDR3: CASSFRLAGGEQFF. CDR3 nucleotide sequence: TGTGCCAGCAGTTTTCGGCTAGCGGGTGGTGAGCAGTTCTTC. V usage is TRBV28 and J usage is TRBJ2-1, with 8 nucleotides matching TRBD2. In germline, CDR1 is MDHEN, CDR2 SYDVKM. V trimming: 3 bases; J trimming: 9 bases; junction bases outside the gene matches: 7. The CDR3 spans 14 residues.

This clonotype has at least ten counts. The chain links TRBV29-1 to TRBJ2-7; 9 nucleotides agree with TRBD2. Germline loops: CDR1 SQVTM, CDR2 ANQGSEA. V was clipped by 2 bases and J by 0 bases; unmatched bases: 8. The CDR3 covers 16 residues. The CDR3 DNA follows: TGCAGCGTTGAACGGCGGTCTAGCGGGAACTCCTACGAGCAGTACTTC. Amino acids: CSVERRSSGNSYEQYF.

This clonotype was seen at least ten times. Here the CDR3 DNA reads TGTGCCAGCAGCCCCTCGGGGGCAGATACGCAGTATTTT. Its translation: CASSPSGADTQYF. The chain links TRBV6-2 or TRBV6-3 to TRBJ2-3; tentative D call: TRBD2 (6 bases). CDR3 length: 13 residues. Trimming pared 6 bases from V and 4 bases from J, leaving 11 bases between. The V gene's germline CDR1 is MNHEY and CDR2 SVGEGT.

At least ten counts were recorded for this clonotype. V is TRBV29-1 and J is TRBJ1-5; 7 bases fit TRBD1. The CDR3 totals 14 residues. With V trimmed by 5 bases and J by 2 bases, 6 bases remained unmatched. Germline V gives CDR1 SQVTM, CDR2 ANQGSEA. The CDR3 protein is CSVSAGTGNQPQHF. CDR3 nucleotides: TGCAGCGTTTCGGCCGGGACAGGCAATCAGCCCCAGCATTTT.

This clonotype was detected only a few times. The rearrangement uses TRBV27 and TRBJ2-3; possibly TRBD2 for D (6 bases). Germline V gene lookup returns CDR1 MNHEY and CDR2 SMNVEV (reference sequence). Trimming took off 0 bases at V and 0 bases at J, with 19 bases between the two ends. The CDR3 is made up of 19 amino acids. CDR3 in amino acids: CASSLSQPSVITSTDTQYF. Here the CDR3 DNA reads TGTGCCAGCAGTTTATCTCAACCTAGCGTCATAACTAGCACAGATACGCAGTATTTT.

This chain joins TRBV27 and TRBJ2-1; TRBD2 agrees at 9 bases. V was clipped by 2 bases and J by 7 bases; unmatched bases: 6. Germline V gene lookup returns CDR1 MNHEY and CDR2 SMNVEV (reference sequence). The CDR3 has 15 amino acids. The CDR3, as DNA: TGTGCCAGCAGTTTAGTAGCGGGAGTAATTAATGAGCAGTTCTTC. Protein: CASSLVAGVINEQFF.

This clonotype was counted at least ten times. This chain joins TRBV2 and TRBJ2-1, with D maybe TRBD2 (5 bases). V lost 1 base and J 8 bases, leaving 18 bases between the germline ends. Germline CDR1 is SNHLY and CDR2 is FYNNEI. This CDR3 spans 16 amino acids. This CDR3 is CASSEGFATLGDEQFF. The CDR3 bases are TGTGCCAGCAGTGAAGGGTTTGCTACCCTCGGGGATGAGCAGTTCTTC.

The chain couples TRBV11-2 to TRBJ2-7, with D hard to call. V shed 5 bases and J shed 4 bases, with 12 bases lying between them. Germline CDR1 is SGHAT and CDR2 is FQNNGV. CDR3 length: 13 amino acids. The CDR3 DNA sequence: TGTGCCAGCAGCGTAGCCGGGCAATACGAGCAGTACTTC. This translates into CASSVAGQYEQYF. Full variable domain (rest looked up from reference TRBV11-2 and TRBJ2-7): EAGVAQSPRYKIIEKRQSVAFWCNPISGHATLYWYQQILGQGPKLLIQFQNNGVVDDSQLPKDRFSAERLKGVDSTLKIQPAKLEDSAVYLCASSVAGQYEQYFGPGTRLTVT.

CDR3 sequence (DNA): TGCGCCAGCAGCGAGGGCCCGCTGAGGGGCACCGGGGAGCTGTTTTTT. Its translation is CASSEGPLRGTGELFF. The chain uses TRBV5-1 and TRBJ2-2; tentatively, D is TRBD1 or TRBD2 (5 bases each). V lost 4 bases and J lost 4, with 17 bases in between. The CDR3 has 16 amino acids. Germline loops: CDR1 SGHRS, CDR2 YFSETQ. The whole variable domain, filled in from reference TRBV5-1 and TRBJ2-2, reads KAGVTQTPRYLIKTRGQQVTLSCSPISGHRSVSWYQQTPGQGLQFLFEYFSETQRNKGNFPGRFSGRQFSNSRSEMNVSTLELGDSALYLCASSEGPLRGTGELFFGEGSRLTVL.

This clonotype was counted a few times. This chain joins TRBV7-9 and TRBJ2-3; no clear D gene. The germline V gene encodes CDR1 SEHNR and CDR2 FQNEAQ (reference sequence). Between the trimmed V and J ends, which lost 2 bases and 0 bases, there was a span of 12 bases. CDR3 length equals 16 residues. Here the CDR3 reads CASSLIVLTSTDTQYF. CDR3 DNA sequence: TGTGCCAGCAGCTTAATTGTCCTGACTAGCACAGATACGCAGTATTTT. Based on the CDR3 plus reference TRBV7-9 and TRBJ2-3, the full variable domain is DTGVSQNPRHKITKRGQNVTFRCDPISEHNRLYWYRQTLGQGPEFLTYFQNEAQLEKSRLLSDRFSAERPKGSFSTLEIQRTEQGDSAMYLCASSLIVLTSTDTQYFGPGTRLTVL.

In this sample, this clonotype turned up many times. V usage is TRBV5-1 and J usage is TRBJ1-4; the D is unclear. The CDR3 length is 15 residues. The germline V gene encodes CDR1 SGHRS and CDR2 YFSETQ. Trimming removed 4 bases from V and 4 bases from J, with 14 bases in between. CDR3 sequence: CASSGDNPGNEKLFF. CDR3 DNA: TGCGCCAGCAGCGGTGACAACCCGGGTAATGAAAAACTGTTTTTT.

This chain links TRBV6-2 or TRBV6-3 with TRBJ2-1; TRBD2 matches 9 bases. V shed 5 bases and J 7 bases; nucleotides not matched to a gene: 12. This CDR3 has 16 amino acids. Germline-derived CDR1 and CDR2 are MNHEY and SVGEGT. CDR3 in DNA: TGTGCCAGCAGTCTCTCCTTAGCGGGAGAATCGAATGAGCAGTTCTTC. Translated, it gives CASSLSLAGESNEQFF.

This clonotype was observed a handful of times. The chain joins TRBV5-1 to TRBJ2-1; 7 positions match TRBD1. V lost 3 bases, J lost 2 bases, and 2 bases stayed unmatched. From germline, CDR1 is SGHRS and CDR2 YFSETQ. This CDR3 has 14 amino acids. CDR3 DNA sequence: TGCGCCAGCAGCTCGACAGGGCCCTACAATGAGCAGTTCTTC. As protein: CASSSTGPYNEQFF.